The 3 T cell receptor beta chains presented below share a single source sample, sequenced in a study of blood T cell repertoires in COVID-19. Here immunoSEQ multiplex PCR was the method, and the copy in TCRdb shows in-frame clones only, minus some. Here the sample spans roughly 250,000 clones, 80% to 90% being singletons. The material sequenced was PBMCs or T cells enriched from blood (not recorded which). These receptors all stem from a woman aged 25 to 39 who had recovered from COVID-19.

This chain connects TRBV28 to TRBJ1-5; TRBD1 aligns across 7 bases. V lost 7 bases, J lost 9 bases, and 15 bases stayed unmatched. The CDR3 has 15 amino acids. From germline, CDR1 is MDHEN and CDR2 SYDVKM. The DNA of the CDR3 is TGTGCCAGCACCCGGGAACGACAGGGTATTGGGCCCCAGCATTTT. Translated: CASTRERQGIGPQHF.

The chain combines TRBV27 with TRBJ2-1; 10 nucleotides line up with TRBD1. V was pared by 3 bases and J by 10 bases, with 9 bases of the junction left unmatched. This CDR3 region has 15 residues. The germline V gene encodes CDR1 MNHEY and CDR2 SMNVEV (reference sequence). CDR3 bases: TGTGCCAGCAGTTTCCGGGACAGGGGAAAATACGAGCAGTTCTTC. This translates into CASSFRDRGKYEQFF.

J is TRBJ2-7 and V is TRBV7-8, with D unresolved. CDR1 and CDR2 (germline): SGHVS, FQNEAQ. This CDR3 contains 13 residues. Trimming left V 3 bases short and J 5 bases short, with 11 bases between. CDR3 nucleotide sequence: TGTGCCAGCAGCTTTAGCCGAGGTGACGAGCAGTACTTC. Protein sequence: CASSFSRGDEQYF.